The entry that follows covers one T cell receptor (beta chain) sequence. The antigen is unknown. The data are from a study of blood T cells in healthy people across ages. Study overall: Roughly one uniquely barcoded beta molecule per two T cells was captured.

Study results and caveats: Per million T cells, the diversity of TCR beta decreased roughly linearly as age advanced. Naive T cell percentage and TCR beta diversity correlated strongly.

Germline-derived CDR1 and CDR2 are DFQATT and SNEGSKA (reference sequence). This CDR3 is built from 12 residues. Trimming stripped 3 bases from V and 6 bases from J, with 9 bases between. Together with a sample-barcoded 5' primer, a J-beta primer mix was included in a second PCR lasting about 6 to 11 cycles. From each sample, at least 2.5 million paired-end reads containing CDR3 were obtained. TCRdb re-called the 5' RACE reads with MiXCR, one entry per CDR3 protein. This sample has 1.5 million or so distinct CDR3 sequences, with approximately 43% found just once. This chain links TRBV20-1 with TRBJ1-5, with D perhaps TRBD1 (5 bases). The sequence was collected from a woman under 30 in good health. The sample was blood. The CDR3, as DNA: TGCAGTGCTAGCCGAAGGGGTCAGCCCCAGCATTTT. Residues: CSASRRGQPQHF.